This is a list of T cell receptor beta chains from one sample in a study of cytomegalovirus exposure and HLA in healthy donors. Measured with immunoSEQ multiplex PCR; TCRdb has only the in-frame clones, and not every one. Seen here are under 95,000 clones, approximately 80% observed once, and the top ten hold 5.3%. Sequencing was performed on PBMCs. The source of these receptors is a man younger than 40 in good health and CMV-seropositive. Both conserved end residues are part of each CDR3. D genes are given only for firm matches. Some rows mark clone size as missing; the rest say once, few, many or name a class of expanded clone.

j_call cdr3_length d_call clone_size v_call cdr3_aa cdr3_nt
TRBJ1-3 18 TRBD1 . TRBV9 CASSVAFGTGGSGNTIYF TGTGCCAGCAGCGTAGCTTTTGGGACAGGGGGCTCTGGAAACACCATATATTTT
TRBJ2-5 15 TRBD2 . TRBV28 CASNSVAGGQETQYF TGTGCCAGCAATTCGGTAGCGGGAGGGCAAGAGACCCAGTACTTC
TRBJ2-1 13 . . TRBV2 CASRRLTINEQFF TGTGCCAGCAGGCGACTTACCATCAATGAGCAGTTCTTC
TRBJ2-4 11 . . TRBV20-1 CSANRGNIQYF TGCAGTGCTAATCGGGGGAACATTCAGTACTTC
TRBJ1-4 15 TRBD1 few TRBV28 CAILRDRATNEKLFF TGTGCCATCCTCAGGGACAGAGCAACTAATGAAAAACTGTTTTTT
TRBJ2-5 15 TRBD2 few TRBV10-3 CAISESSGEQETQYF TGTGCCATCAGTGAGTCAAGCGGGGAGCAAGAGACCCAGTACTTC
TRBJ2-1 13 . . TRBV5-8 CASSLARGGEQFF TGTGCCAGCAGCTTGGCGCGAGGGGGTGAGCAGTTCTTC
TRBJ2-7 14 TRBD2 few TRBV7-8 CASSFREGAYEQYF TGTGCCAGCAGCTTTCGGGAGGGTGCCTACGAGCAGTACTTC
TRBJ1-1 19 . . TRBV5-1 CASSFLPLQRRGEVTEAFF TGCGCCAGCAGCTTCCTCCCCCTCCAGCGCAGGGGAGAGGTCACTGAAGCTTTCTTT
TRBJ1-4 15 TRBD1 . TRBV5-6 CASSLGGTGNEKLFF TGTGCCAGCAGCTTGGGAGGGACAGGGAATGAAAAACTGTTTTTT
TRBJ2-3 14 TRBD1 once TRBV7-3 CASSSTGLADTQYF TGTGCCAGCAGCTCGACAGGGCTCGCAGATACGCAGTATTTT
TRBJ1-2 16 . . TRBV19 CASSINMGGRDYGYTF TGTGCCAGTAGTATCAATATGGGGGGGCGCGACTATGGCTACACCTTC
TRBJ2-2 20 TRBD2 . TRBV4-1 CASSPGLAGGLEKNTGELFF TGCGCCAGCAGCCCCGGACTAGCGGGAGGGCTGGAAAAAAACACCGGGGAGCTGTTTTTT
TRBJ1-5 14 . . TRBV5-8 CASSLGAVGQPQHF TGTGCCAGCAGCTTAGGAGCGGTCGGGCAGCCCCAGCATTTT
TRBJ1-3 15 . . TRBV6-5 CASSYSVRVGNTIYF TGTGCCAGCAGTTACTCGGTCAGGGTAGGAAACACCATATATTTT
TRBJ1-1 16 . . TRBV7-9 CASSRDTGGDDTEAFF TGTGCCAGCAGCCGAGATACCGGGGGTGACGACACTGAAGCTTTCTTT